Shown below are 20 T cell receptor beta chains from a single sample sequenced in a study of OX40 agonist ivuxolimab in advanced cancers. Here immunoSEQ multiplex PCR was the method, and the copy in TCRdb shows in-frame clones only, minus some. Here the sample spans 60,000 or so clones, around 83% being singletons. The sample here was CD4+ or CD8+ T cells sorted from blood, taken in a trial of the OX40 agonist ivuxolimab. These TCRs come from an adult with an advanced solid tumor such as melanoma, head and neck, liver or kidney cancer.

The CDR3 sequence: CASSGGTGLEAFF. The CDR3 nucleotides are TGTGCCAGCAGTGGTGGTACAGGACTAGAAGCTTTCTTT. The chain recombines TRBV2 with TRBJ1-1; TRBD1 might be the D (5 bases). Germline lookup yields CDR1 SNHLY and CDR2 FYNNEI. Trimming removed 4 bases from V and 8 bases from J, with 14 bases in between. CDR3 size: 13 residues.

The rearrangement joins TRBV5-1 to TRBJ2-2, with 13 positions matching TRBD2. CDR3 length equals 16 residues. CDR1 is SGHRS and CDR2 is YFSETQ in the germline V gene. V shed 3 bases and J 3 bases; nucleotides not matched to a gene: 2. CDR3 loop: CASSSGLAGYTGELFF. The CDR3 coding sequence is TGCGCCAGCAGCTCGGGACTAGCGGGATACACCGGGGAGCTGTTTTTT.

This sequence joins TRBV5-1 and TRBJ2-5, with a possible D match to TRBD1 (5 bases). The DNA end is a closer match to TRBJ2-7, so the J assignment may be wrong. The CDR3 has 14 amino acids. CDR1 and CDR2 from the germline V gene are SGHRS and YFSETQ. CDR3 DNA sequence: TGCGCCAGCAGCTTGAGACAGAGTTCCTACGAGCAGTACTTC. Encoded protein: CASSLRQSSYEQYF.

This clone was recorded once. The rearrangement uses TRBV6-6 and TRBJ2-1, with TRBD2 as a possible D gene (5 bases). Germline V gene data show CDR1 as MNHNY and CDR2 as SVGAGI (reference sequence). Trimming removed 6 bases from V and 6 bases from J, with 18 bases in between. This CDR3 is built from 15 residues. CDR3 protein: CASSQTTSYANEQFF. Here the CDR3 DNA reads TGTGCCAGCAGCCAGACTACTTCCTATGCCAATGAGCAGTTCTTC.

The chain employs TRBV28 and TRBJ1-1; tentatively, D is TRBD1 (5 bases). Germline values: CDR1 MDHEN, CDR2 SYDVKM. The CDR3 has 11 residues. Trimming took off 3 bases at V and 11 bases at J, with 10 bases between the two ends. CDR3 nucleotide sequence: TGTGCCAGCAGTTTTCGGGGGTACGCTTTCTTT. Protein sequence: CASSFRGYAFF.

CDR3 coding DNA: TGTGCCAGCAGCCTCGGGACTAGCGGGAGGGCCATTTTCGATACGCAGTATTTT. This translates into CASSLGTSGRAIFDTQYF. The chain is built from TRBV11-2 and TRBJ2-3; 16 bases match TRBD2. Trimming removed 5 bases from V and 6 bases from J; junction bases left unmatched: 11. The CDR3 is 18 residues long. The germline CDR1 and CDR2 sequences are SGHAT and FQNNGV. Complete variable domain (other parts from reference TRBV11-2 and TRBJ2-3): EAGVAQSPRYKIIEKRQSVAFWCNPISGHATLYWYQQILGQGPKLLIQFQNNGVVDDSQLPKDRFSAERLKGVDSTLKIQPAKLEDSAVYLCASSLGTSGRAIFDTQYFGPGTRLTVL.

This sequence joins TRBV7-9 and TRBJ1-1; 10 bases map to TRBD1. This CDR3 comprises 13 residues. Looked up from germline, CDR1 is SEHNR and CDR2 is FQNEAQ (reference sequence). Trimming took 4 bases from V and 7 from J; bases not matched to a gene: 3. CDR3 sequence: CASSSGTGVEAFF. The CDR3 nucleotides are TGTGCCAGCAGCTCCGGGACAGGGGTTGAAGCTTTCTTT. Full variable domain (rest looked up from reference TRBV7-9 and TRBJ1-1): DTGVSQNPRHKITKRGQNVTFRCDPISEHNRLYWYRQTLGQGPEFLTYFQNEAQLEKSRLLSDRFSAERPKGSFSTLEIQRTEQGDSAMYLCASSSGTGVEAFFGQGTRLTVV.

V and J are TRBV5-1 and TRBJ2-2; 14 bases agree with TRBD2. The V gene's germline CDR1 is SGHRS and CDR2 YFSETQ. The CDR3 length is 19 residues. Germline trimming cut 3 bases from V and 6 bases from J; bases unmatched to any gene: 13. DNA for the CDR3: TGCGCCAGCAGCTCGTGGACTAGCGGGAGGCCCGGGTCCGCCGGGGAGCTGTTTTTT. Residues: CASSSWTSGRPGSAGELFF.

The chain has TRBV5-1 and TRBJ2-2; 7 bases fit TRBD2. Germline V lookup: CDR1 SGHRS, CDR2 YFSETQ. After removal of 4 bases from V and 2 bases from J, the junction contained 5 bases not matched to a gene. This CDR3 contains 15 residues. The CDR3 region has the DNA TGCGCCAGCAGCGCGGGAGTCTACAACACCGGGGAGCTGTTTTTT. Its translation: CASSAGVYNTGELFF.

The CDR3 here is CASSQVRAGGPAGEQFF. The CDR3 nucleotides are TGTGCCAGCAGCCAAGTTAGAGCGGGAGGGCCAGCAGGTGAGCAGTTCTTC. The chain recombines TRBV4-2 with TRBJ2-1; TRBD2 matches 10 bases. This CDR3 is 17 amino acids long. The V and J ends lost 1 base and 9 bases, in that order; junction bases with no gene match: 12. Germline V gene sequence: CDR1 LGHNA, CDR2 YNFKEQ.

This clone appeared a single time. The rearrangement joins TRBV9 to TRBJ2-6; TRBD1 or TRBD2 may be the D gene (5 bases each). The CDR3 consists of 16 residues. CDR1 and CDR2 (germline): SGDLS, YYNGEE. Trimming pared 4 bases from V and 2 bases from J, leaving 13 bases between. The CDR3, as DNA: TGTGCCAGCAGCAGTCAAGTGGGGGCTGGGGCCAACGTCCTGACTTTC. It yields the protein CASSSQVGAGANVLTF.

The CDR3 coding sequence is TGTGCCAGCAGTCCTAGATCGATAAAGACCGGGGAGCTGTTTTTT. Its translation is CASSPRSIKTGELFF. This rearrangement joins TRBV6-6 to TRBJ2-2; D unclear. V lost 5 bases and J lost 5, with 15 bases in between. The CDR3 consists of 15 residues. Germline V gene data show CDR1 as MNHNY and CDR2 as SVGAGI (reference sequence).

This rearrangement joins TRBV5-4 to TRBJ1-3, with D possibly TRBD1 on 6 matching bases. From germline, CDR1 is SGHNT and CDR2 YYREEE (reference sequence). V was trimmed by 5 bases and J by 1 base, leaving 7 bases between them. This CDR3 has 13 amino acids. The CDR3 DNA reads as TGTGCCAGCAGTACAGGGTCTGGAAACACCATATATTTT. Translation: CASSTGSGNTIYF.

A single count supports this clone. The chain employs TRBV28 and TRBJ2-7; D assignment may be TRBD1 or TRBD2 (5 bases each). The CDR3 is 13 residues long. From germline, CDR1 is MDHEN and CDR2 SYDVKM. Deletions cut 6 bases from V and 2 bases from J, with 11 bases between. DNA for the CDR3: TGTGCCAGCAGCACCGGGACCCCCTACGAGCAGTACTTC. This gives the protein CASSTGTPYEQYF.

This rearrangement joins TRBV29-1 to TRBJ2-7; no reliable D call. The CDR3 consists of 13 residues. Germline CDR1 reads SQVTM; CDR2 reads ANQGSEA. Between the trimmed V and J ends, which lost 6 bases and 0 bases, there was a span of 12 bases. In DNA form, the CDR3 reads TGCAGCGTGTTTCGTCGGAGCTCCTACGAGCAGTACTTC. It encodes CSVFRRSSYEQYF.

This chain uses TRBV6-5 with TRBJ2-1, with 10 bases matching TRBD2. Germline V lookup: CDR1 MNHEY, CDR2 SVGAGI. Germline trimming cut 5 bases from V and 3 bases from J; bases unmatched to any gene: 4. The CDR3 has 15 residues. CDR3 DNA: TGTGCCAGCAGTACCCCTAGCGGGAGCTACAATGAGCAGTTCTTC. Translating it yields CASSTPSGSYNEQFF.

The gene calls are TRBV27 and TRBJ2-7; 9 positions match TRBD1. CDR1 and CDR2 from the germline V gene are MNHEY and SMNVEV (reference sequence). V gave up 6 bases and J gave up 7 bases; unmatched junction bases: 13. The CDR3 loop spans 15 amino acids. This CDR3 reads CASSQRSGQGIEQYF. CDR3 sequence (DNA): TGTGCCAGCAGCCAAAGATCCGGACAGGGGATAGAGCAGTACTTC.

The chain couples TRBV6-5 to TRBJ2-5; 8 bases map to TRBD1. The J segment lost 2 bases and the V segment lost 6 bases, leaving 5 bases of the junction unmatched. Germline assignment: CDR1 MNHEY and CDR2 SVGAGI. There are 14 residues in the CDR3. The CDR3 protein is CASRSTGGQETQYF. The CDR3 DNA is TGTGCCAGCAGATCTACAGGGGGTCAAGAGACCCAGTACTTC.

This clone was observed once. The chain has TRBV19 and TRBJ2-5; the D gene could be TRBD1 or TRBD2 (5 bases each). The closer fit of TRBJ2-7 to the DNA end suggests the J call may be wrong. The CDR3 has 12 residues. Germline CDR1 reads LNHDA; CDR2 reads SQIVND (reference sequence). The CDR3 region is CATVGEAYEQYF. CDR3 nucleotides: TGTGCCACGGTGGGGGAAGCCTACGAGCAGTACTTC.

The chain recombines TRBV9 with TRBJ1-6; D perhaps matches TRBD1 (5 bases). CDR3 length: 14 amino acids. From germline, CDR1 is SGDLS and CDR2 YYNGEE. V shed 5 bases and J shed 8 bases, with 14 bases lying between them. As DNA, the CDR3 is TGTGCCAGCAGTCGTCCAGGGCGTTATTCACCCCTCCACTTT. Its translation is CASSRPGRYSPLHF.